This T cell receptor (beta chain) was captured by sequencing in a study of blood T cell repertoires in COVID-19. Germline V gene sequence: CDR1 DFQATT, CDR2 SNEGSKA (reference sequence). The V and J ends lost 3 bases and 1 base, in that order; junction bases with no gene match: 6. The CDR3 runs 15 residues. Profiling relied on immunoSEQ multiplex PCR, and the TCRdb table lists in-frame clones only, not all of them. Of tens of thousands of clones in the sample, roughly 90% were seen once. The chain recombines TRBV20-1 with TRBJ2-7; 10 bases are a match to TRBD2. The TCR comes from a man aged 50 to 60 with COVID-19, enrolled during active disease. Input material: peripheral blood. CDR3 protein: CSASPLAGLSYEQYF. CDR3 in DNA: TGCAGTGCTAGTCCACTAGCGGGGCTATCCTACGAGCAGTACTTC.